Each of the 5 T cell receptor beta chains below was sequenced from the same sample in a study of T cells in Graves' hyperthyroidism and ophthalmopathy. The CDR3 regions of TCR beta were amplified from RNA transcripts. TCR CDR3 underwent first-round RT-PCR with the HTBI primer set. TCRdb fed the multiplex PCR reads into MiXCR, producing one record per CDR3 protein. Of about 250,000 distinct CDR3 sequences listed, over 20% were seen once; the top ten hold around 65%. Source material: blood. Every receptor here comes from a man aged 25-45 years with Graves' ophthalmopathy.

This clonotype was counted many times. The chain joins TRBV5-1 to TRBJ2-5, with D uncertain. From germline, CDR1 is SGHRS and CDR2 YFSETQ. Trimming pared 0 bases from V and 5 bases from J, leaving 11 bases between. The CDR3 has 14 amino acids. Here the CDR3 DNA reads TGCGCCAGCAGCTTGGTTCCGGGCAAGGAGACCCAGTACTTC. Residues: CASSLVPGKETQYF.

The chain has TRBV5-8 and TRBJ2-1, with D maybe TRBD1 (7 bases). The CDR3 spans 15 residues. The V gene lost 4 bases and the J gene lost 6 bases, with 17 bases spanning the gap. Looked up from germline, CDR1 is SGHTS and CDR2 is YDEGEE. In DNA form, the CDR3 reads TGTGCCAGCAGCCGAGGAGCAGGGGGAGGCAATGAGCAGTTCTTC. Translation: CASSRGAGGGNEQFF.

This clonotype showed up many times. V is TRBV5-1 and J is TRBJ2-7; TRBD2 might be the D (6 bases). Deletions cut 4 bases from V and 5 bases from J, with 10 bases between. CDR3 length: 12 amino acids. The germline V gene encodes CDR1 SGHRS and CDR2 YFSETQ. CDR3 DNA: TGCGCCAGCAGCGGGACTCGGGACGAGCAGTACTTC. It translates to CASSGTRDEQYF.

This clonotype has ten or more counts. The chain combines TRBV30 with TRBJ2-7; D is unclear. The CDR3 spans 12 residues. Germline loops: CDR1 GTSNPN, CDR2 SVGIG (reference sequence). V was clipped by 0 bases and J by 5 bases, with 8 bases between them. For the CDR3, the DNA is TGTGCCTGGAGTGTAGTCAGAAACGAGCAGTACTTC. It is translated as CAWSVVRNEQYF.

This clonotype was counted at least ten times. The chain is built from TRBV10-3 and TRBJ1-2; 12 bases fit TRBD1. Germline V gene sequence: CDR1 ENHRY, CDR2 SYGVKD. This CDR3 is built from 17 residues. V lost 7 bases to trimming and J lost 7 bases; unmatched junction nucleotides: 16. CDR3 sequence reads: CAITAGRDRGLGSGYTF. Written as DNA, the CDR3 is TGTGCCATCACCGCCGGGCGGGACAGGGGGCTCGGGTCTGGCTACACCTTC.